The rows below give T cell receptor beta chains drawn from one sample of a study of cytomegalovirus exposure and HLA in healthy donors. The method was immunoSEQ multiplex PCR; TCRdb's version includes in-frame clones alone and lacks a portion of them. This sample yields around 180,000 clones, of which 81% are seen a single time; more than 1.5% belongs to the top ten. The sample was PBMCs. The receptors here all came from a man younger than 35 in good health and CMV-seronegative. Both conserved end residues are trimmed from each CDR3.

CDR3	V	J
ASSLRQWIAGENNEQF	TRBV4-2	TRBJ2-1
ASSYSGGTEAF	TRBV6-5	TRBJ1-1
ASSLDVVSSYNEQF	TRBV5-1	TRBJ2-1
ASSLGRGRFDGRQETQY	TRBV7-7	TRBJ2-5
ASSPSPLLGDTGELF	TRBV13	TRBJ2-2
ASSLDRGGGYT	TRBV7-6	TRBJ1-2
ASSQDKGRDSVF	TRBV4-3	TRBJ1-1
ASRNRGGDGYT	TRBV6-5	TRBJ1-2
ASSTPRQGYSYEQY	TRBV6-6	TRBJ2-7
SASQGTEAF	TRBV20-1	TRBJ1-1
ASSQRVAGSNYGYT	TRBV4-3	TRBJ1-2
AWSKTGGRDEQF	TRBV30	TRBJ2-1
ASLVRGRATGQY	TRBV6-1	TRBJ2-7
AWGLGGTPNQPQH	TRBV30	TRBJ1-5
ASSYRTGGEQY	TRBV6-5	TRBJ2-7
ASSGTGSYEQY	TRBV5-5	TRBJ2-7
ASSRGGDEQY	TRBV2	TRBJ2-7
ASSLDGMGNTEAF	TRBV7-2	TRBJ1-1
ASSPSGATSTDTQY	TRBV7-9	TRBJ2-3
ASSEALTGGHGYT	TRBV2	TRBJ1-2
ASSLAGGRNEQF	TRBV7-9	TRBJ2-1
ASIGSKSGVTDTQY	TRBV19	TRBJ2-3
ASSQEPRTGALTDTQY	TRBV4-3	TRBJ2-3
ASSADGTGQNIQY	TRBV5-1	TRBJ2-4
ASSLVTGAGNTIY	TRBV5-1	TRBJ1-3
ASSQSGGAGTYNEQF	TRBV5-1	TRBJ2-1
ASSLESVVANQPQH	TRBV7-9	TRBJ1-5
ASSDPGQGAGEQY	TRBV6-1	TRBJ2-7
ASTGAANTEAF	TRBV6-5	TRBJ1-1
ASSFSASGGTDTQY	TRBV11-2	TRBJ2-3
ASRYLELSYNEQF	TRBV5-1	TRBJ2-1
ASNSGGSSYGYT	TRBV5-1	TRBJ1-2
ASSPGDRVPGYT	TRBV5-4	TRBJ1-2
ASSYSSMNTEAF	TRBV6-5	TRBJ1-1
SESGQQNTEAF	TRBV29-1	TRBJ1-1
ATSRGGPDRGGEKLF	TRBV15	TRBJ1-4
ASSLWGQGPSSYEQY	TRBV27	TRBJ2-7
ASRSDRAGNTIY	TRBV5-1	TRBJ1-3
ASSRTSGAYNEQF	TRBV18	TRBJ2-1
ASNRDRGKLF	TRBV2	TRBJ1-4
ASSLGGSWTGKLF	TRBV28	TRBJ1-4
ASSFSQGSGYT	TRBV13	TRBJ1-2
ASIPTGGAGMNTEAF	TRBV5-6	TRBJ1-1
ASRGTGTPINTGELF	TRBV2	TRBJ2-2
ASRGTGGTWNEQY	TRBV5-5	TRBJ2-7